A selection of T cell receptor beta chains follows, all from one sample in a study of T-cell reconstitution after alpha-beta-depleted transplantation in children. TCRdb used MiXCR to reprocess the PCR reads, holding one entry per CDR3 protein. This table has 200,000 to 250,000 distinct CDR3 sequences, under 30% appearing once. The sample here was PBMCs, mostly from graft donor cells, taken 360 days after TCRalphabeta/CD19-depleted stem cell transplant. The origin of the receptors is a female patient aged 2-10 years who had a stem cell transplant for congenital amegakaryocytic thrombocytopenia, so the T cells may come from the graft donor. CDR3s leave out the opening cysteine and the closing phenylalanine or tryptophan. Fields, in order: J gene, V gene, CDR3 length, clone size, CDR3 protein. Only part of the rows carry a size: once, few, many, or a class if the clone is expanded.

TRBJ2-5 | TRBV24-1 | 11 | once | ATSAGNRETQY
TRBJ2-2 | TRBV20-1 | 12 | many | SVRGAGTTGELF
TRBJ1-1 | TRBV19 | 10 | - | ASRAGDTEAF
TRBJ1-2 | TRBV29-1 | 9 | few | SVQKGGGYT
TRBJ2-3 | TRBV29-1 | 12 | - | SVDRGFPTDTQY
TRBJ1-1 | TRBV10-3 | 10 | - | AISELGTEAF
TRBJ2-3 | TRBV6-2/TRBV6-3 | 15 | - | ASSRPILAVDTDTQY
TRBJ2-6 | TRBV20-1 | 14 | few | SARPFERAGANVLT
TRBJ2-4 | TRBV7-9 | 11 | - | ASRRVAKNIQY
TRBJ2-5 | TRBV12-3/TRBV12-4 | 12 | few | ASSLAGVQETQY
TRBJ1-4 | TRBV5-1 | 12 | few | ASRTGQVNEKLF
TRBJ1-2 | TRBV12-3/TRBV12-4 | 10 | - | ASGPDRYGYT
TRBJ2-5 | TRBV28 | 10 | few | ASSPPWETQY
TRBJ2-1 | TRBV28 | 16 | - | ASSCQTSGIPSGDEQF
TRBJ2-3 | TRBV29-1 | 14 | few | SVGGGLNPSTDTQY
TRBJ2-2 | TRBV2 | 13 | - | ASSGVRVNTGELF
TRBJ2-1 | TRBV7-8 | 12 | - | ASSLEGGPEEQF
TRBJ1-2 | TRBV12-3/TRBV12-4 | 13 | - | ASSQSRDRNYGYT
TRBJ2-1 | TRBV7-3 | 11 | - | ASSLGTSFEQF
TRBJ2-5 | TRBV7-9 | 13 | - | ASSLEGLAAETQY
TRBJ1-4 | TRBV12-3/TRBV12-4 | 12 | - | ASSIGTGYGKLF
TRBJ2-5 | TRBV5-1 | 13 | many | ASSLEAGTQETQY
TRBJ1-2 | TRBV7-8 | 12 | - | ASSLEGQGRGYT
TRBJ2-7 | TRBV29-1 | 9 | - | SVANTGEQY
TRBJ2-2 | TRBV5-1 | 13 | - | ASSTGTGGIGELF
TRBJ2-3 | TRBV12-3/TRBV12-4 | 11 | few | ASILSRADTQY
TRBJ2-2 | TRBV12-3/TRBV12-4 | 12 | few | ASSFSGRAGELF
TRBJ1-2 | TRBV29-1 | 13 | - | SVVTGGTDGYGYT
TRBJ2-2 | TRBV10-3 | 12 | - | AISRDRNTGELF
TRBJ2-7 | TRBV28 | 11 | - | ASRDRGFYEQY
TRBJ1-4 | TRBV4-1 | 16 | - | ASSQYSQGTGLFEKLF
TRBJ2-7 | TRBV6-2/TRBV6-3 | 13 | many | ASRHRDWLSYEQY
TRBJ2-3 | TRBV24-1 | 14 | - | ATSDLEQASTDTQY
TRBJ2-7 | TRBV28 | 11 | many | ASSWGLTYEQY
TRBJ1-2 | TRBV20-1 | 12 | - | SAPGRSPRDGYT
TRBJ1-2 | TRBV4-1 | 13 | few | ASRTTGLPTYGYT
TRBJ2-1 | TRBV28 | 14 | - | ASSPADRGRDNEQF
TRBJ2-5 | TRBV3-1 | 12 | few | ASSQAGVQETQY
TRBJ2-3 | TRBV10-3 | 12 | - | AIKGELAGDTQY
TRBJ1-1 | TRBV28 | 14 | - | ASSPTDRGVFTEAF
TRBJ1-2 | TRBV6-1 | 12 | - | ASNRGEANYGYT
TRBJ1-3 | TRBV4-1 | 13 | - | ASSHSRNSGNTIY
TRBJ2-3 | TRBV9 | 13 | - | ASSTLAGLTDTQY